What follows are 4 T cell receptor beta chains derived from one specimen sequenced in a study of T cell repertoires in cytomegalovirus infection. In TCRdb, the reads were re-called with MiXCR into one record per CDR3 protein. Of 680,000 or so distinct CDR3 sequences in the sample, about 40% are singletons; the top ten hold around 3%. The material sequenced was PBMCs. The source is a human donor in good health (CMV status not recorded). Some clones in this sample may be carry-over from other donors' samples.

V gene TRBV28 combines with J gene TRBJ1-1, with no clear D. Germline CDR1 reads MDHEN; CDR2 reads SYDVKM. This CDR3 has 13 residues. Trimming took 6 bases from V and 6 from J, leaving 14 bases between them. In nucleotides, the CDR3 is TGTGCCAGCAGCTACCATATAACCCCTGAAGCTTTCTTT. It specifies CASSYHITPEAFF.

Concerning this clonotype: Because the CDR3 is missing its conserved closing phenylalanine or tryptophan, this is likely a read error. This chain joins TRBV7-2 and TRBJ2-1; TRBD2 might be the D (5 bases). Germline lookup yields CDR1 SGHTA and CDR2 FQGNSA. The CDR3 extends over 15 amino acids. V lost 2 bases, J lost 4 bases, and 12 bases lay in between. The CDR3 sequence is CASSLYGVVYNEQFL. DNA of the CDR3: TGTGCCAGCAGCTTATACGGGGTGGTGTACAATGAGCAGTTCCTC.

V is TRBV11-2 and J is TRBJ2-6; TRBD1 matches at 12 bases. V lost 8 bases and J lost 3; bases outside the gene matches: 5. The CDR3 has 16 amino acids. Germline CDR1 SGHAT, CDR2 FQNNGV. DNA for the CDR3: TGTGCCAGCCGGGGACAGGGGGCGATTGGGGCCAACGTCCTGACTTTC. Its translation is CASRGQGAIGANVLTF.

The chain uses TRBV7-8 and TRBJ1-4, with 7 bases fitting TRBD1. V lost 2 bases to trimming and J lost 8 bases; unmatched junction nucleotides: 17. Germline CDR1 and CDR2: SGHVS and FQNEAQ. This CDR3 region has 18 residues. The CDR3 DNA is TGTGCCAGCAGCTTAAGAAGGAGCACAGGGGCGGCGAAGGAAAAACTGTTTTTT. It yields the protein CASSLRRSTGAAKEKLFF.